The sequence of this T cell receptor beta chain was determined in a study of T cells in Graves' hyperthyroidism and ophthalmopathy. Study observations and caveats: The majority of expanded thyroid clonotypes above 0.001 also appeared in blood. Progression to ophthalmopathy was predicted a median of 6.5 months early. By a 13 V-J model, ophthalmopathy was set apart from stable hyperthyroidism.

Each patient was aged 18 to 65 and had newly diagnosed hyperthyroidism of under 2 months' duration. Ten or more counts support this clonotype. Its antigen is unidentified. The investigators amplified TCR beta CDR3 regions from RNA transcripts. HTBI primers were employed in a first-round RT-PCR of the TCR CDR3. From the multiplex PCR reads, TCRdb called clonotypes with MiXCR, one entry per CDR3 protein. The table records a few hundred thousand distinct CDR3 sequences, roughly 20% of them present only once. The clonotype was recovered from a man between 18 and 35 years old with Graves' hyperthyroidism. Sequenced input: blood.

This CDR3 is CSAPGLASNTGELFF. For the CDR3, the DNA is TGCAGTGCTCCGGGACTAGCGTCTAACACCGGGGAGCTGTTTTTT. The V and J genes are TRBV20-1 and TRBJ2-2; TRBD2 aligns across 10 bases. The CDR3 totals 15 residues. Per the germline V gene, CDR1 is DFQATT and CDR2 is SNEGSKA (reference sequence). V shed 5 bases and J 2 bases; nucleotides not matched to a gene: 5.